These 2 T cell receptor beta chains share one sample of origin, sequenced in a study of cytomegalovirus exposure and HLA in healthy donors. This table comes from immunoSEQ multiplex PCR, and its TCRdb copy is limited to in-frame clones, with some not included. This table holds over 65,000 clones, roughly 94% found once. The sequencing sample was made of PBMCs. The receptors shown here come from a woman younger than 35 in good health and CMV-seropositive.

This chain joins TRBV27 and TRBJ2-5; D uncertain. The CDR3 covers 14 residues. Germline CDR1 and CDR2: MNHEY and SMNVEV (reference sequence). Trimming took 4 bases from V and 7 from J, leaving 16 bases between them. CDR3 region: CASSYSWSFGTQYF. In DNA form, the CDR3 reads TGTGCCAGCAGTTATTCCTGGAGTTTCGGGACCCAGTACTTC.

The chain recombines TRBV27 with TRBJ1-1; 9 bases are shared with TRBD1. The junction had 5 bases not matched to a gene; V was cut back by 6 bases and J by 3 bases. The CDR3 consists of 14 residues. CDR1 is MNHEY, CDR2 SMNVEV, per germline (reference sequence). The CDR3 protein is CASSLDRGDTEAFF. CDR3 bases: TGTGCCAGCAGCCTGGACAGGGGCGACACTGAAGCTTTCTTT.